The present entry profiles one TCR beta chain with its context. The antigen is not known. Per germline, CDR1 SGHTA and CDR2 FQGNSA. CDR3 length: 13 residues. Trimming removed 1 base from V and 2 bases from J, with 5 bases in between. The data were taken from a study of graft-versus-host responses after intestinal transplantation. Profiled with immunoSEQ multiplex PCR; TCRdb holds only in-frame clones, not every one. The data hold tens of thousands of clones, with around 90% observed a single time. The chain combines TRBV7-2 with TRBJ1-2, with D unclear. The TCR comes from a human donor who received an intestinal transplant. Sequenced material: unstimulated CD4+ T cells sorted from spleen or lymph node cells, taken before intestinal transplant. Here the CDR3 reads CASSLGPNYGYTF. DNA of the CDR3: TGTGCCAGCAGCTTAGGACCGAACTATGGCTACACCTTC.